Listed here are 15 T cell receptor beta chains from one sample, sequenced in a study of beta chain features in type 1 diabetes. All of the isolated RNA was reverse transcribed, so expressed TCRB transcripts were sequenced. Repertoires were generated with immunoSEQ multiplex PCR, while TCRdb's copy carries only in-frame clones and drops some. The sample shows about 150,000 clones, more than 9.5% of them seen only once. Sample: central memory CD4+ T cells from blood. These receptors originate from a man aged 18 to 29 in good health.

The chain joins TRBV5-1 to TRBJ2-7; D not resolved. The CDR3 is made up of 14 amino acids. Germline-derived CDR1 and CDR2 are SGHRS and YFSETQ. V was trimmed by 0 bases and J by 2 bases, leaving 9 bases between them. The CDR3 DNA reads as TGCGCCAGCAGCTTGGACCCCGAGACCTACGAGCAGTACTTC. This gives the protein CASSLDPETYEQYF. Full variable domain (rest looked up from reference TRBV5-1 and TRBJ2-7): KAGVTQTPRYLIKTRGQQVTLSCSPISGHRSVSWYQQTPGQGLQFLFEYFSETQRNKGNFPGRFSGRQFSNSRSEMNVSTLELGDSALYLCASSLDPETYEQYFGPGTRLTVT.

The chain employs TRBV7-8 and TRBJ1-2; 7 nucleotides match TRBD1. Germline V gives CDR1 SGHVS, CDR2 FQNEAQ. There are 14 residues in the CDR3. J lost 4 bases, V lost 1 base, and 3 bases had no gene match. The DNA for the CDR3 is TGTGCCAGCAGCTTAGTCAGGACAGGCTATGGCTACACCTTC. Translated: CASSLVRTGYGYTF.

This clone was seen many times. This chain links TRBV2 with TRBJ2-7, with TRBD1 matching 7 bases. This CDR3 is 14 amino acids long. After removal of 6 bases from V and 2 bases from J, the junction contained 7 bases not matched to a gene. Per germline, CDR1 SNHLY and CDR2 FYNNEI. The CDR3 sequence: CASSPDRITYEQYF. In DNA, the CDR3 is TGTGCCAGCAGCCCGGACAGGATTACCTACGAGCAGTACTTC.

With regard to this clone: One junction end disagrees with the germline gene, perhaps due to a read error. The chain uses TRBV11-2 and TRBJ2-1, with D possibly matching TRBD2 (5 bases). This CDR3 spans 15 amino acids. Germline CDR1 reads SGHAT; CDR2 reads FQNNGV. CDR3 residues: CASSLGGGSSNEQFF. The CDR3 bases are TGTGCCAGCAGCTTAGGAGGCGGGTCCTCCAATGAGCAGTTCTTC.

This clone was found a few times. This chain uses TRBV9 with TRBJ1-3, with D unresolved. CDR1 is SGDLS and CDR2 is YYNGEE in the germline V gene. The V end was cut by 1 base, the J end by 3 bases, with 17 bases between. The CDR3 loop spans 17 amino acids. CDR3 nucleotide sequence: TGTGCCAGCAGCGTAATCCCGTCGCTATCGGGTGGAAACACCATATATTTT. This sequence encodes CASSVIPSLSGGNTIYF.

This clone was seen once. V is TRBV27 and J is TRBJ2-6; D perhaps matches TRBD2 (5 bases). This CDR3 comprises 16 residues. Germline V CDR1 and CDR2: MNHEY, SMNVEV (reference sequence). V lost 8 bases and J lost 0, with 14 bases in between. CDR3: CASQRAVNSGANVLTF. As DNA, the CDR3 is TGTGCCAGCCAAAGAGCGGTTAACTCTGGGGCCAACGTCCTGACTTTC.

The chain links TRBV6-4 to TRBJ2-4; the D is unclear. CDR3 size: 18 residues. Germline CDR1 MRHNA, CDR2 SNTAGT. V gave up 8 bases and J gave up 7 bases, with 30 bases separating them. The CDR3 DNA sequence: TGTGCCAGCCCCACGCGTATAAGGGTTCAGTCATCTATGAACATTCAGTACTTC. It encodes CASPTRIRVQSSMNIQYF.

This clone was counted a few times. The chain has TRBV29-1 and TRBJ2-1, with D perhaps given as TRBD1 or TRBD2 (6 bases each). The germline V gene has CDR1 SQVTM and CDR2 ANQGSEA. This CDR3 is built from 14 residues. V shed 7 bases and J shed 6 bases, with 19 bases lying between them. The CDR3 bases are TGCAGCGCCCCCCGGGGGCCCCTCCCCAATGAGCAGTTCTTC. Encoded protein: CSAPRGPLPNEQFF.

Here the CDR3 reads CASKHPKGGYTF. CDR3 nucleotides: TGTGCCAGCAAACACCCCAAGGGTGGCTACACCTTC. The chain has TRBV25-1 and TRBJ1-2; no clear D. Trimming shortened V by 7 bases and J by 7 bases, and 13 bases separated the two germline ends. The length of the CDR3 is 12 residues. In germline, CDR1 is MGHDK, CDR2 SYGVNS.

CDR3 in DNA: TGCGCCAGCAGCTTGATGGCAGGGGATGGCTACACCTTC. Translation: CASSLMAGDGYTF. V gene TRBV5-1 combines with J gene TRBJ1-2; the D gene is possibly TRBD1 (6 bases). V shed 1 base and J shed 6 bases, with 10 bases lying between them. The CDR3 contains 13 residues. The germline CDR1 and CDR2 sequences are SGHRS and YFSETQ.

This chain joins TRBV20-1 and TRBJ2-1; D may be TRBD1 (6 bases). Between the trimmed V and J ends, which lost 6 bases and 6 bases, there was a span of 9 bases. Germline CDR1 reads DFQATT; CDR2 reads SNEGSKA (reference sequence). The CDR3 totals 11 residues. CDR3 nucleotide sequence: TGCAGTGCCCCAGGGGTCAATGAGCAGTTCTTC. Translated, it gives CSAPGVNEQFF.

This clone has ten or more counts. The J gene is TRBJ1-6, the V gene TRBV9; D is undetermined. The germline V gene encodes CDR1 SGDLS and CDR2 YYNGEE. Deletions cut 6 bases from V and 6 bases from J, with 13 bases between. This CDR3 spans 14 amino acids. CDR3 in DNA: TGTGCCAGCACGCCATCGTATTCTAATTCACCCCTCCACTTT. Translating gives CASTPSYSNSPLHF. The whole variable domain, filled in from reference TRBV9 and TRBJ1-6, reads DSGVTQTPKHLITATGQRVTLRCSPRSGDLSVYWYQQSLDQGLQFLIQYYNGEERAKGNILERFSAQQFPDLHSELNLSSLELGDSALYFCASTPSYSNSPLHFGNGTRLTVT.

This clone was counted between two and nine times. This chain joins TRBV7-2 and TRBJ2-6, with D hard to call. V dropped 8 bases and J dropped 4 bases, with 9 bases sitting between them. Germline V gene data show CDR1 as SGHTA and CDR2 as FQGNSA. This CDR3 spans 13 amino acids. The CDR3 loop reads CASGELGANVLTF. DNA of the CDR3: TGTGCCAGCGGGGAACTCGGGGCCAACGTCCTGACTTTC.

V is TRBV4-2 and J is TRBJ2-5; 8 bases are shared with TRBD2. Germline V gene data show CDR1 as LGHNA and CDR2 as YNFKEQ. V shed 3 bases, J shed 2 bases, and the junction held 5 bases outside the gene matches. The CDR3 consists of 15 residues. The DNA for the CDR3 is TGTGCCAGCAGCCACCCTAGCGGGCCTCAAGAGACCCAGTACTTC. This gives the protein CASSHPSGPQETQYF.

There are a few counts of this clone. This chain connects TRBV4-3 to TRBJ2-2; the D gene is possibly TRBD2 (5 bases). CDR3 length: 15 amino acids. With 0 bases removed from V and 4 bases from J, the gap between germline ends came to 9 bases. The germline gives CDR1 LGHNA, CDR2 YSLEER. The CDR3 is CASSQELEGTGELFF. The CDR3 DNA sequence: TGCGCCAGCAGCCAAGAGCTCGAGGGCACCGGGGAGCTGTTTTTT.